The T cell receptor (beta chain) described here comes from a study of blood T cell repertoires in COVID-19. Whole-study context: Whether acute or convalescent, the COVID-19 samples came from the United States, Italy and Spain. Sources were T cells, B-cell-depleted T cells, or PBMCs; the material itself was cDNA or gDNA.

Authors' analysis steps: From reference gene primer amplification, estimates of nucleated cell counts were derived. The method was immunoSEQ multiplex PCR; TCRdb's version includes in-frame clones alone and lacks a portion of them. D and trimming come from the DNA, and the V and J calls and clone size come from that table. Of tens of thousands of clones listed, around 92% are singletons. The sequence was collected from a man in his sixties with acute or convalescent COVID-19. The sequenced material came from peripheral blood.

CDR3 protein: CASGGGGLNTEAFF. In DNA form, the CDR3 reads TGTGCCAGCGGAGGGGGGGGGTTGAACACTGAAGCTTTCTTT. This rearrangement joins TRBV28 to TRBJ1-1, with D possibly matching TRBD1 (6 bases). V was trimmed by 8 bases and J by 0 bases, leaving 13 bases between them. The CDR3 spans 14 residues. Germline V gives CDR1 MDHEN, CDR2 SYDVKM.